The clone carrying this T cell receptor beta chain occurred many times. The data belong to a study of T cells in Graves' hyperthyroidism and ophthalmopathy. V lost 0 bases, J lost 4 bases, and 10 bases stayed unmatched. Germline CDR1 is DFQATT and CDR2 is SNEGSKA (reference sequence). The length of the CDR3 is 16 residues. RNA transcripts yielded amplified TCR beta CDR3 regions. First-round RT-PCR of the TCR CDR3 relied on the HTBI primer set. TCRdb called the multiplex PCR reads again in MiXCR, with one record for every CDR3 protein. The sample gives under 300,000 distinct CDR3 sequences, around 15% of which show up once; 30% is in the top ten.

This TCR was recovered from a woman between 45 and 60 years old with Graves' hyperthyroidism that later progressed to Graves' ophthalmopathy. The sequenced material came from blood. The chain recombines TRBV20-1 with TRBJ2-3; the match to TRBD2 covers 7 bases. CDR3 residues: CSARDPSGNDADTQYF. As DNA, the CDR3 is TGCAGTGCTAGAGATCCCAGCGGGAACGATGCAGATACGCAGTATTTT.